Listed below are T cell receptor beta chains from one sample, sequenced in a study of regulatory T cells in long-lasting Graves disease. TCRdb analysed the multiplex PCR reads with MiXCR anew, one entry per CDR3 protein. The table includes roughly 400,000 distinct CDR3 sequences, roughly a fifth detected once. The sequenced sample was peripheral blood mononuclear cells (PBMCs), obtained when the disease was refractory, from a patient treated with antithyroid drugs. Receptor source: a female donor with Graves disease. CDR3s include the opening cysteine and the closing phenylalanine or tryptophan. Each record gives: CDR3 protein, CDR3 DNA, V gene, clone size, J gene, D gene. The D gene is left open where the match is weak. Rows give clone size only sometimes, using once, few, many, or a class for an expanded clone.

CDR3 protein: CASSLIPDRISPLHF
CDR3 DNA: TGTGCCAGCAGTTTAATTCCCGACCGAATTTCACCCCTCCACTTT
V gene: TRBV27
clone size: many
J gene: TRBJ1-6
D gene: NA

CDR3 protein: CASSSHLVERFYEQYF
CDR3 DNA: TGTGCCAGCAGCTCCCATCTGGTAGAGCGGTTCTACGAGCAGTACTTC
V gene: TRBV11-2
clone size: NA
J gene: TRBJ2-7
D gene: NA

CDR3 protein: CASSLQGANLLFF
CDR3 DNA: TGTGCCAGCAGCCTACAGGGGGCGAATTTACTGTTTTTT
V gene: TRBV27
clone size: few
J gene: TRBJ1-4
D gene: TRBD1

CDR3 protein: CASSPQGNNSPLHF
CDR3 DNA: TGTGCCAGCTCTCCACAGGGGAATAATTCACCCCTCCACTTT
V gene: TRBV3-1
clone size: many
J gene: TRBJ1-6
D gene: TRBD1

CDR3 protein: CASSLGPRDTGELFF
CDR3 DNA: TGCGCCAGCAGCTTGGGGCCCAGAGACACCGGGGAGCTGTTTTTT
V gene: TRBV5-1
clone size: many
J gene: TRBJ2-2
D gene: NA

CDR3 protein: CASSSLGTWNQPQHF
CDR3 DNA: TGTGCCAGTAGCAGCCTCGGGACGTGGAATCAGCCCCAGCATTTT
V gene: TRBV19
clone size: few
J gene: TRBJ1-5
D gene: NA

CDR3 protein: CASSTRSSTYEQYF
CDR3 DNA: TGTGCCAGCAGCACCCGAAGTAGTACCTACGAGCAGTACTTC
V gene: TRBV13
clone size: few
J gene: TRBJ2-7
D gene: NA

CDR3 protein: CASSQEGLALNQYF
CDR3 DNA: TGCGCCAGCAGCCAAGAAGGACTAGCGCTTAACCAATACTTC
V gene: TRBV4-1
clone size: many
J gene: TRBJ2-5
D gene: TRBD2

CDR3 protein: CASSQDVGRLDTEAFF
CDR3 DNA: TGTGCCAGCAGCCAAGACGTGGGACGGCTGGACACTGAAGCTTTCTTT
V gene: TRBV3-1
clone size: few
J gene: TRBJ1-1
D gene: NA

CDR3 protein: CASSLGAMNTEAFF
CDR3 DNA: TGTGCCAGCAGCTTAGGAGCGATGAACACTGAAGCTTTCTTT
V gene: TRBV27
clone size: many
J gene: TRBJ1-1
D gene: NA

CDR3 protein: CASSPFSGAVYEQYF
CDR3 DNA: TGTGCCAGCAGCCCCTTCAGCGGGGCGGTCTACGAGCAGTACTTC
V gene: TRBV6-1
clone size: NA
J gene: TRBJ2-7
D gene: TRBD2

CDR3 protein: CASSLINQPQHF
CDR3 DNA: TGTGCCAGCAGCCTTATCAATCAGCCCCAGCATTTT
V gene: TRBV5-6
clone size: few
J gene: TRBJ1-5
D gene: NA

CDR3 protein: CAISEEARESYGYTF
CDR3 DNA: TGTGCCATCAGTGAGGAGGCCAGGGAATCCTATGGCTACACCTTC
V gene: TRBV10-3
clone size: few
J gene: TRBJ1-2
D gene: NA

CDR3 protein: CASSHREGEQYF
CDR3 DNA: TGTGCCAGCAGTCACCGGGAGGGCGAGCAGTACTTC
V gene: TRBV27
clone size: many
J gene: TRBJ2-7
D gene: TRBD2

CDR3 protein: CASSPSPRQDNSPLHF
CDR3 DNA: TGTGCCAGCAGTCCCTCGCCGCGACAGGATAATTCACCCCTCCACTTT
V gene: TRBV9
clone size: NA
J gene: TRBJ1-6
D gene: NA

CDR3 protein: CASSSTGGLETQYF
CDR3 DNA: TGTGCCAGCAGTTCTACGGGGGGGCTAGAGACCCAGTACTTC
V gene: TRBV7-9
clone size: many
J gene: TRBJ2-5
D gene: TRBD2

CDR3 protein: CASSRLAQNTGELFF
CDR3 DNA: TGTGCCAGTAGCCGTTTAGCGCAAAACACCGGGGAGCTGTTTTTT
V gene: TRBV19
clone size: few
J gene: TRBJ2-2
D gene: NA

CDR3 protein: CASSLIPAGPNSPLHF
CDR3 DNA: TGTGCCAGCAGCTTAATTCCCGCAGGACCGAATTCACCCCTCCACTTT
V gene: TRBV7-9
clone size: NA
J gene: TRBJ1-6
D gene: NA

CDR3 protein: CSVGEGGVEKLFF
CDR3 DNA: TGCAGCGTTGGCGAAGGTGGGGTCGAAAAACTGTTTTTT
V gene: TRBV29-1
clone size: NA
J gene: TRBJ1-4
D gene: NA

CDR3 protein: CASSVTEGTQENTVF
CDR3 DNA: TGTGCCAGCAGCGTAACGGAGGGTACTCAGGAAAATACGGTCTTT
V gene: TRBV9
clone size: NA
J gene: TRBJ1-1
D gene: NA

CDR3 protein: CAISATAREQYF
CDR3 DNA: TGTGCCATCAGTGCTACGGCTAGGGAGCAGTACTTC
V gene: TRBV10-3
clone size: few
J gene: TRBJ2-7
D gene: NA

CDR3 protein: CASGDGNYGYTF
CDR3 DNA: TGTGCCAGCGGGGACGGCAACTATGGCTACACCTTC
V gene: TRBV11-2
clone size: many
J gene: TRBJ1-2
D gene: NA

CDR3 protein: CSAPPGGVQETQYF
CDR3 DNA: TGCAGTGCTCCCCCAGGCGGGGTGCAAGAGACCCAGTACTTC
V gene: TRBV20-1
clone size: many
J gene: TRBJ2-5
D gene: NA

CDR3 protein: CASSYPLADPSSYNEQFF
CDR3 DNA: TGTGCCAGCAGTTATCCCCTAGCGGACCCGAGCTCCTACAATGAGCAGTTCTTC
V gene: TRBV6-9
clone size: NA
J gene: TRBJ2-1
D gene: TRBD2

CDR3 protein: CSVVTGTGGGNEQFF
CDR3 DNA: TGCAGCGTTGTAACCGGGACAGGGGGCGGGAATGAGCAGTTCTTC
V gene: TRBV29-1
clone size: NA
J gene: TRBJ2-1
D gene: TRBD1

CDR3 protein: CASSSRQVGTGELFF
CDR3 DNA: TGTGCCAGCAGCTCCCGCCAGGTCGGGACCGGGGAGCTGTTTTTT
V gene: TRBV9
clone size: NA
J gene: TRBJ2-2
D gene: NA

CDR3 protein: CASSVREGNGMDEQYF
CDR3 DNA: TGTGCCAGCAGCGTAAGAGAAGGGAATGGGATGGACGAGCAGTACTTC
V gene: TRBV12-3/TRBV12-4
clone size: NA
J gene: TRBJ2-7
D gene: NA

CDR3 protein: CASSARTGAGTGELFF
CDR3 DNA: TGTGCCAGCAGCGCAAGGACAGGGGCGGGGACCGGGGAGCTGTTTTTT
V gene: TRBV7-2
clone size: many
J gene: TRBJ2-2
D gene: TRBD1

CDR3 protein: CSARGFYTF
CDR3 DNA: TGCAGTGCTAGGGGCTTCTACACCTTC
V gene: TRBV20-1
clone size: few
J gene: TRBJ1-2
D gene: NA

CDR3 protein: CSASRADTYNEQFF
CDR3 DNA: TGCAGTGCTAGTCGGGCGGATACCTACAATGAGCAGTTCTTC
V gene: TRBV20-1
clone size: NA
J gene: TRBJ2-1
D gene: NA

CDR3 protein: CASSLVGGAPSGYTF
CDR3 DNA: TGTGCCAGCAGCTTAGTCGGAGGGGCGCCTTCTGGCTACACCTTC
V gene: TRBV7-9
clone size: NA
J gene: TRBJ1-2
D gene: NA

CDR3 protein: CASSVVAGTDTQYF
CDR3 DNA: TGTGCCAGCAGCGTAGTTGCCGGGACAGATACGCAGTATTTT
V gene: TRBV9
clone size: few
J gene: TRBJ2-3
D gene: NA

CDR3 protein: CASSLTGTGGLEQYF
CDR3 DNA: TGTGCCAGCAGTTTAACCGGGACAGGGGGTTTAGAGCAGTACTTC
V gene: TRBV28
clone size: many
J gene: TRBJ2-7
D gene: TRBD1

CDR3 protein: CASSPTSTDTQYF
CDR3 DNA: TGTGCCAGCAGCCCGACTAGCACAGATACGCAGTATTTT
V gene: TRBV3-1
clone size: few
J gene: TRBJ2-3
D gene: NA

CDR3 protein: CASSQALRTGDSYEQYF
CDR3 DNA: TGCGCCAGCAGCCAAGCTCTCCGGACAGGGGACTCCTACGAGCAGTACTTC
V gene: TRBV4-1
clone size: NA
J gene: TRBJ2-7
D gene: TRBD1

CDR3 protein: CASSDRQGWVSYEQYF
CDR3 DNA: TGTGCCAGCAGCGATCGACAGGGTTGGGTCTCCTACGAGCAGTACTTC
V gene: TRBV2
clone size: many
J gene: TRBJ2-7
D gene: TRBD1

CDR3 protein: CASSQVSNNQPQHF
CDR3 DNA: TGCGCCAGCAGCCAAGTCAGTAACAATCAGCCCCAGCATTTT
V gene: TRBV4-1
clone size: few
J gene: TRBJ1-5
D gene: NA

CDR3 protein: CASSTPTGTTNEKLFF
CDR3 DNA: TGCGCCAGCAGCACCCCTACAGGGACAACTAATGAAAAACTGTTTTTT
V gene: TRBV5-1
clone size: few
J gene: TRBJ1-4
D gene: NA

CDR3 protein: CASSAPGHSLTEAFF
CDR3 DNA: TGCGCCAGCAGCGCACCGGGACATAGCTTAACTGAAGCTTTCTTT
V gene: TRBV5-1
clone size: few
J gene: TRBJ1-1
D gene: NA

CDR3 protein: CASSLAGVDEKLFF
CDR3 DNA: TGCGCCAGCAGCTTGGCCGGTGTCGATGAAAAACTGTTTTTT
V gene: TRBV5-1
clone size: many
J gene: TRBJ1-4
D gene: NA

CDR3 protein: CASSPVQTMNTEAFF
CDR3 DNA: TGTGCCAGCTCACCTGTTCAGACCATGAACACTGAAGCTTTCTTT
V gene: TRBV18
clone size: NA
J gene: TRBJ1-1
D gene: NA

CDR3 protein: CATRLDRAYGYTF
CDR3 DNA: TGTGCCACGCGCCTCGACAGGGCCTATGGCTACACCTTC
V gene: TRBV12-3/TRBV12-4
clone size: many
J gene: TRBJ1-2
D gene: TRBD1

CDR3 protein: CAWSLGGGYGYTF
CDR3 DNA: TGTGCCTGGAGCTTGGGCGGAGGCTATGGCTACACCTTC
V gene: TRBV30
clone size: many
J gene: TRBJ1-2
D gene: NA

CDR3 protein: CASSWGQNTEAFF
CDR3 DNA: TGTGCCAGCAGTTGGGGACAAAACACTGAAGCTTTCTTT
V gene: TRBV28
clone size: many
J gene: TRBJ1-1
D gene: NA

CDR3 protein: CASSPRRKDRVRYEQYF
CDR3 DNA: TGTGCCAGCAGTCCACGTAGAAAGGACAGGGTAAGGTACGAGCAGTACTTC
V gene: TRBV28
clone size: many
J gene: TRBJ2-7
D gene: TRBD1

CDR3 protein: CASSEGDYGYTF
CDR3 DNA: TGTGCCAGCAGTGAGGGAGACTATGGCTACACCTTC
V gene: TRBV6-1
clone size: many
J gene: TRBJ1-2
D gene: NA

CDR3 protein: CASSLIDSPSYEQYF
CDR3 DNA: TGTGCCAGCAGCCTCATCGACAGTCCCTCCTACGAGCAGTACTTC
V gene: TRBV14
clone size: few
J gene: TRBJ2-7
D gene: NA

CDR3 protein: CASSPGTGLVVQYF
CDR3 DNA: TGTGCCAGCAGCCCAGGGACAGGGCTTGTTGTGCAGTACTTC
V gene: TRBV13
clone size: many
J gene: TRBJ2-7
D gene: TRBD1

CDR3 protein: CAISESGRGRFFHF
CDR3 DNA: TGTGCCATCAGTGAGTCAGGAAGGGGTCGATTCTTTCACTTC
V gene: TRBV10-3
clone size: NA
J gene: TRBJ2-7
D gene: NA

CDR3 protein: CASSISGTTGELFF
CDR3 DNA: TGTGCCAGTAGTATTTCGGGGACCACCGGGGAGCTGTTTTTT
V gene: TRBV19
clone size: few
J gene: TRBJ2-2
D gene: NA

CDR3 protein: CASSQAEQSVQYF
CDR3 DNA: TGTGCCAGCAGCCAAGCGGAGCAATCGGTGCAGTACTTC
V gene: TRBV4-2
clone size: many
J gene: TRBJ2-7
D gene: NA